A selection of T cell receptor beta chains follows, all from one sample in a study of blood T cell repertoires in COVID-19. The assay was immunoSEQ multiplex PCR, and TCRdb's table has in-frame clones only and misses some. The data hold 310,000 or so clones, with 85% to 90% observed a single time. Source material: PBMCs or T cells enriched from blood (not recorded which). The receptors stem from a woman between 18 and 29 years old with acute COVID-19. Each CDR3 is given with its conserved first and last residue. Fields, in order: D gene, J gene, V gene, clone size, CDR3 DNA, CDR3 protein. D genes are given only for firm matches. A row's size may be missing; if present it is once, few, many or a size class.

TRBD1 TRBJ1-5 TRBV2 NA TGTGCCAGCAGCCTCGGACAGGGCCCTCTCAACGGCGATCAGCCCCAGCATTTT CASSLGQGPLNGDQPQHF
NA TRBJ1-1 TRBV5-6 once TGTGCCAGCAGCTTACGGGGCACTGAAGCTTTCTTT CASSLRGTEAFF
TRBD2 TRBJ2-7 TRBV6-5 NA TGTGCCAGCAGCAGACTAGCGGGTATCCACGAGCAGTACTTC CASSRLAGIHEQYF
TRBD2 TRBJ2-4 TRBV9 NA TGTGCCAGCAGCGCGGGGGGGCTAGCCAAAAACATTCAGTACTTC CASSAGGLAKNIQYF
TRBD2 TRBJ2-1 TRBV10-1 NA TGCGCCAGCAGTGATCTTATAGCGGGAGACGAGGACAATGAGCAGTTCTTC CASSDLIAGDEDNEQFF
NA TRBJ2-4 TRBV6-5 NA TGTGCCAGCAACGAAGGGAGGCTGGGGAAAAACATTCAGTACTTC CASNEGRLGKNIQYF
NA TRBJ1-4 TRBV18 NA TGTGCCAGCTCAATCACAGGAGCAGCAACTAATGAAAAACTGTTTTTT CASSITGAATNEKLFF
TRBD2 TRBJ2-7 TRBV13 NA TGTGCCAGCAGCTTCCTAGCGGGAGGCAACGAGCAGTACTTC CASSFLAGGNEQYF
TRBD1 TRBJ2-7 TRBV27 NA TGTGCCAGCAGAAAACCGGGACAGGGCTACGAGCAGTACTTC CASRKPGQGYEQYF
NA TRBJ2-1 TRBV27 NA TGTGCCAGCAGTCCCCACACCGCCGACAGCTCCTACAATGAGCAGTTCTTC CASSPHTADSSYNEQFF
NA TRBJ2-1 TRBV7-6 NA TGTGCCAGCAGCCCCAGGGATTTTGGCGAGCAGTTCTTC CASSPRDFGEQFF
TRBD2 TRBJ2-7 TRBV18 NA TGTGCCAGCTCACCATCCCGGGGGGACGAGCAGTACTTC CASSPSRGDEQYF
TRBD1 TRBJ2-5 TRBV19 NA TGTGCCAGTAGCCGAGGGACAGCCCAAGAGACCCAGTACTTC CASSRGTAQETQYF
TRBD1 TRBJ2-3 TRBV28 NA TGTGCCAGCAGTTCAAATTCAGGGGGCAAGGATACGCAGTATTTT CASSSNSGGKDTQYF
TRBD1 TRBJ1-6 TRBV28 NA TGTGCCAGCAGCCTCCCGGGGACAGGAGATTCACCCCTCCACTTT CASSLPGTGDSPLHF
TRBD1 TRBJ1-1 TRBV7-8 NA TGTGCCAGCAGCCGACAGGGGAACACTGAAGCTTTCTTT CASSRQGNTEAFF
NA TRBJ2-2 TRBV5-4 NA TGTGCCAGCAGCTTGGCCTGGGGGGACACCGGGGAGCTGTTTTTT CASSLAWGDTGELFF
NA TRBJ2-1 TRBV10-2 NA TGCGCCAGCAGCCGGAGTCTTACCTACAATGAGCAGTTCTTC CASSRSLTYNEQFF
NA TRBJ1-2 TRBV21-1 NA TGTGCCAGCAGCAAACCGGGGACAGGGGGCTTAACCCCCTATGGCTACACCTTC CASSKPGTGGLTPYGYTF
NA TRBJ2-7 TRBV27 NA TGTGCCAGCAGTTTATCCGGGTACTACGAGCAGTACTTC CASSLSGYYEQYF